This T cell receptor (beta chain) is drawn from a study of CD8+ T cells in alopecia areata. Following extraction, RNA underwent reverse transcription to cDNA, which served as the sequencing template. This table comes from immunoSEQ multiplex PCR, and its TCRdb copy is limited to in-frame clones, with some not included. The sample carries 90,000 to 120,000 clones, under 65% recorded once. CDR1 is SGHVS, CDR2 FQNEAQ, per germline. The CDR3 covers 16 residues. The ends lost 5 bases at V and 4 bases at J; junction bases unmatched: 8. The receptor comes from a human donor with alopecia areata. Material: NKG2D-low CD8+ T cells sorted from blood. The chain uses TRBV7-8 and TRBJ2-2; the match to TRBD2 covers 9 bases. In nucleotides, the CDR3 is TGTGCCAGCAGCCCAGGTTATAGCGGGAGCACCGGGGAGCTGTTTTTT. It translates to CASSPGYSGSTGELFF.